The entry below describes one TCR beta chain. This clone was counted only a few times. There is no known antigen for this receptor. No per-base quality is available; no much larger clone lies one base away. The method behind the library was PCR. Instrument used: Illumina HiSeq 4000. High-throughput sequencing was used to profile the CDR3 region of the TCR beta-chain in every patient. As for the original processing: CDR3 differences across clinicopathological groups were used to build a classifier for discriminating distant-metastatic papillary thyroid cancer patients. The Shannon index was used to measure repertoire diversity, and the Morisita-Horn index was used to measure how similar tumor and blood repertoires were. TCRdb reanalyzed the raw reads on its own, using fastp at Q25 for trimming and MiXCR for clone calling, and kept in-frame beta chains. The V and J calls were not made by the authors but by TCRdb's processing. For this sample there are tens of thousands of clones; about 17% appear just once. In total, the top ten clones hold almost 9.5% of the sample.

These data originate in a study of metastatic and nonmetastatic thyroid tumors (dated by TCRdb to 2018 to 2021). Context from the whole study: The researchers compared repertoires between peripheral blood samples and tumor or nodule tissue samples from patients with malignant or benign thyroid disease.

Via the germline V gene, CDR1 is MNHNS and CDR2 SASEGT. From the cysteine up to the phenylalanine, the CDR3 has a length of 15 residues. Of all the DNA, just the CDR3 is kept, 45 bases in frame from base 1. Trimmed from V: 3 bases; trimmed from J: 14 bases; junction bases lacking a gene match: 17. The study at large found these results: In both blood and tumor samples, malignant tumors were reported to have significantly higher TCR beta diversity than benign nodules.

No treatment had been received by any patient before thyroid surgery. Using T-cell receptor beta sequencing, the study looked back at clinical samples from patients collected from about 2012 to 2018. Sequencing was carried out using blood. The chain was built from TRBV6-1 and TRBJ1-1; 8 of the junction bases match TRBD1. The sequence derives from a male donor with papillary thyroid cancer or a benign thyroid nodule (not recorded which). Some clones in this sample may be carry-over from other donors' samples. The DNA sequence follows: TGTGCCAGCAGTGACGGGACAGGTTGGAACACTGAATCCTTCTTT. Translated, this gives CASSDGTGWNTESFF.